The source of this T cell receptor (beta chain) is a study of cytomegalovirus exposure and HLA in healthy donors. Study details: Earlier, some 180 million T cells were analyzed, and around 100 million unique TCR beta sequences were found among them. Study-wide results and limits: The records held CMV serostatus as the only immune exposure information.

This CDR3 has 17 amino acids. CDR1 is SEHNR, CDR2 FQNEAQ, per germline (reference sequence). 13 Jbeta primers and 60 Vbeta primers were used for the PCR. Here immunoSEQ multiplex PCR was the method, and the copy in TCRdb shows in-frame clones only, minus some. The sample comprises 84,000 or so clones, over 60% of which are singletons, and around 3.5% rests with the top ten. Turning to this clone: The antigen is not known. At one end the junction does not follow the germline gene, possibly because of a read error.

Sequenced material: PBMCs. The source of this sequence is a man aged 25-45 years in good health and CMV-seronegative. The V gene is TRBV7-9, the J gene TRBJ2-1; perhaps TRBD1 as D (5 bases). CDR3 nucleotides: TGTTCCAGCAGCCACAGACAAAGGGTGGGGCTCTACAATGAGCAGTTCTTC. Translation: CSSSHRQRVGLYNEQFF.